Shown below are 13 T cell receptor beta chains from a single sample sequenced in a study of blood T cell repertoires in COVID-19. Sequencing was performed with immunoSEQ multiplex PCR; in TCRdb, only in-frame clones are kept and a portion is missing. The sample has some 50,000 clones; around four fifths are singletons. The sample was peripheral blood. The origin of the receptors is a man in his forties or fifties with acute or convalescent COVID-19.

The V and J genes are TRBV29-1 and TRBJ2-3; the D gene is possibly TRBD2 (5 bases). With 2 bases removed from V and 3 bases from J, the gap between germline ends came to 12 bases. Germline V gives CDR1 SQVTM, CDR2 ANQGSEA. The CDR3 spans 14 residues. The CDR3 reads CSVERDVGTDTQYF. In DNA, the CDR3 is TGCAGCGTTGAACGGGATGTGGGTACAGATACGCAGTATTTT.

The genes are TRBV5-1 and TRBJ1-2; 10 bases agree with TRBD1. Germline-derived CDR1 and CDR2 are SGHRS and YFSETQ. The CDR3 runs to 14 residues. The V and J ends lost 3 bases and 6 bases, in that order; junction bases with no gene match: 5. The chain's CDR3 is CASSWDRGNDGYTF. The CDR3 region has the DNA TGCGCCAGCAGCTGGGACAGGGGAAACGATGGCTACACCTTC. Combining the CDR3 with reference TRBV5-1 and TRBJ1-2 gives the whole variable domain KAGVTQTPRYLIKTRGQQVTLSCSPISGHRSVSWYQQTPGQGLQFLFEYFSETQRNKGNFPGRFSGRQFSNSRSEMNVSTLELGDSALYLCASSWDRGNDGYTFGSGTRLTVV.

This chain connects TRBV25-1 to TRBJ2-6; a possible D gene is TRBD1 (5 bases). Trimming stripped 8 bases from V and 0 bases from J, with 14 bases between. The CDR3 runs to 16 residues. Per the germline V gene, CDR1 is MGHDK and CDR2 is SYGVNS. The CDR3 loop is CASGILQGSGANVLTF. DNA of the CDR3: TGTGCCAGCGGAATCCTTCAGGGCTCTGGGGCCAACGTCCTGACTTTC.

The chain uses TRBV4-2 and TRBJ1-4; no clear D gene. Trimming removed 0 bases from V and 8 bases from J, with 13 bases in between. Germline CDR1 LGHNA, CDR2 YNFKEQ. The CDR3 loop spans 15 amino acids. The CDR3 here is CASSQELREWEKLFF. CDR3 sequence (DNA): TGTGCCAGCAGCCAAGAACTAAGGGAGTGGGAAAAACTGTTTTTT.

The chain couples TRBV5-1 to TRBJ2-3; TRBD2 matches at 15 bases. V was pared by 0 bases and J by 3 bases, with 8 bases of the junction left unmatched. CDR1 is SGHRS, CDR2 YFSETQ, per germline. The CDR3 consists of 19 residues. CDR3: CASSLDPGLAGGHTDTQYF. The CDR3 DNA is TGCGCCAGCAGCTTGGATCCCGGACTAGCGGGGGGGCATACAGATACGCAGTATTTT.

A few counts support this clone. The same CDR3 arises from other DNA sequences in this sample as well. The chain carries TRBV5-5 and TRBJ2-7; TRBD1 matches 8 bases. Germline CDR1 and CDR2: SGHKS and YYEKEE (reference sequence). The CDR3 covers 14 residues. V was clipped by 4 bases and J by 3 bases; unmatched bases: 6. The CDR3 is CASSAGQANYEQYF. The DNA for the CDR3 is TGTGCCAGCAGCGCGGGACAGGCAAACTACGAGCAGTACTTC.

The chain couples TRBV19 to TRBJ2-3; D is unresolved. CDR3 length: 14 amino acids. Germline V gene sequence: CDR1 LNHDA, CDR2 SQIVND (reference sequence). V was shortened by 5 bases and J by 5 bases, with 14 bases between the two germline ends. The CDR3 DNA reads as TGTGCCAGTAGTTCCCCAGGCGTCCAAGATACGCAGTATTTT. Protein product: CASSSPGVQDTQYF.

The chain joins TRBV5-5 to TRBJ1-3, with 7 bases lining up with TRBD1. The CDR3 sequence is 16 residues long. V lost 3 bases to trimming and J lost 3 bases; unmatched junction nucleotides: 9. Germline loops: CDR1 SGHKS, CDR2 YYEKEE (reference sequence). The CDR3 here is CASSSLTGLRGNTIYF. In DNA, the CDR3 is TGTGCCAGCAGCTCCCTGACAGGGCTCCGTGGAAACACCATATATTTT.

This clone was counted between two and nine times. As DNA, the CDR3 is TGCGCCAGCAGCCACTCCGGGACTAGCGTCTACGAGCAGTACTTC. Residues: CASSHSGTSVYEQYF. J is TRBJ2-7 and V is TRBV4-1, with 10 bases aligning to TRBD2. The V gene end was trimmed by 3 bases and the J gene end by 3 bases; junction bases not matched to a gene: 5. CDR3 length: 15 residues. Germline lookup yields CDR1 MGHRA and CDR2 YSYEKL.

The chain has TRBV11-2 and TRBJ2-7; D might be TRBD2 (5 bases). Germline V gene data show CDR1 as SGHAT and CDR2 as FQNNGV. CDR3 length: 14 amino acids. The V end lost 1 base, the J end lost 1 base, and 8 bases lay between the germline ends. The CDR3 is CASSLGGWSYEQYF. Here the CDR3 DNA reads TGTGCCAGCAGCTTAGGAGGGTGGTCCTACGAGCAGTACTTC.

The chain combines TRBV7-9 with TRBJ2-5; tentatively, D is TRBD1 (6 bases). Trimming took 0 bases from V and 3 from J, leaving 11 bases between them. CDR1 SEHNR and CDR2 FQNEAQ come from the germline V gene (reference sequence). The CDR3 runs to 15 residues. The CDR3 spells CASSLAYREEETQYF. DNA of the CDR3: TGTGCCAGCAGCTTAGCCTACAGGGAAGAAGAGACCCAGTACTTC.

V and J are TRBV2 and TRBJ2-2, with TRBD1 matching over 12 bases. Germline CDR1 SNHLY, CDR2 FYNNEI. The junction had 6 bases not matched to a gene; V was cut back by 10 bases and J by 6 bases. The CDR3 totals 14 residues. The CDR3: CATLGQGAAGELFF. CDR3 nucleotide sequence: TGTGCCACCTTGGGACAGGGGGCCGCCGGGGAGCTGTTTTTT.

The chain combines TRBV4-1 with TRBJ1-1, with D hard to call. This CDR3 is built from 14 residues. Germline V lookup: CDR1 MGHRA, CDR2 YSYEKL. The V gene lost 1 base and the J gene lost 5 bases, with 11 bases spanning the gap. The CDR3 region is CASSQVVGVTEAFF. The CDR3 DNA sequence: TGCGCCAGCAGCCAAGTGGTGGGAGTTACTGAAGCTTTCTTT.